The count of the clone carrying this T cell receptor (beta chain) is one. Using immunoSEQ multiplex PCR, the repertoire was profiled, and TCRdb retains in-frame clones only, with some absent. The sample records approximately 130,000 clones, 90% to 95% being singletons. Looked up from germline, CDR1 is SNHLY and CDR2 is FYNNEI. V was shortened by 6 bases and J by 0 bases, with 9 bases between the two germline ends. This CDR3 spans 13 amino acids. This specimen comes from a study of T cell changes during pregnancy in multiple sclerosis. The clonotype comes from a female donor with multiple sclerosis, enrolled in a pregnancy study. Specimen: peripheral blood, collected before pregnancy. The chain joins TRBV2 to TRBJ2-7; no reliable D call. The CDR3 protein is CASRRESSYEQYF. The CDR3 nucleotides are TGTGCCAGCAGAAGAGAGAGCTCCTACGAGCAGTACTTC.